These 12 T cell receptor beta chains share one sample of origin, sequenced in a study of T-cell reconstitution after alpha-beta-depleted transplantation in children. Study-level findings and limits: Newly produced T cells mostly provided counts and TCRbeta diversity after one year, as hyperexpanded clones declined.

TCRbeta library preparation incorporated unique molecular identifiers. TCRdb itself ran the PCR reads through MiXCR, one entry per CDR3 protein. The profile shows about 300,000 distinct CDR3 sequences, approximately 7.3% of them singletons. Their recognized antigens are unknown. Material: peripheral blood, obtained 360 days after TCRalphabeta/CD19-depleted stem cell transplant. The receptors originated from a female patient aged 2 to 10 who had a stem cell transplant for Fanconi anemia, so the T cells may come from the graft donor.

The V and J genes are TRBV20-1 and TRBJ2-3; TRBD2 matches at 11 bases. With 0 bases clipped from V and 4 bases from J, the junction kept 15 bases outside the gene matches. The V gene's germline CDR1 is DFQATT and CDR2 SNEGSKA (reference sequence). The CDR3 extends over 19 amino acids. The CDR3 here is CSARDRRNSGGASSDTQYF. The CDR3 DNA reads as TGCAGTGCTAGAGATCGGCGAAATAGCGGGGGGGCCAGCTCAGATACGCAGTATTTT.

This clonotype was found many times. The CDR3 DNA is TGTGCCAGCAGCGCTACTAGCGGGGCTCACTACGAGCAGTACTTC. It translates to CASSATSGAHYEQYF. This chain connects TRBV7-2 to TRBJ2-7; 10 bases are shared with TRBD2. This CDR3 comprises 15 residues. Germline-derived CDR1 and CDR2 are SGHTA and FQGNSA. After removal of 5 bases from V and 3 bases from J, the junction contained 7 bases not matched to a gene. The variable domain in full, with the rest retrieved from reference TRBV7-2 and TRBJ2-7, is GAGVSQSPSNKVTEKGKDVELRCDPISGHTALYWYRQSLGQGLEFLIYFQGNSAPDKSGLPSDRFSAERTGGSVSTLTIQRTQQEDSAVYLCASSATSGAHYEQYFGPGTRLTVT.

This clonotype has at least ten counts. CDR3 sequence (DNA): TGTGCCAGCAGTTTACATAGCTCCTATAATTCACCCCTCCACTTT. It translates to CASSLHSSYNSPLHF. This chain joins TRBV12-3 or TRBV12-4 and TRBJ1-6; D remains ambiguous. This CDR3 contains 15 residues. The V end was cut by 2 bases, the J end by 0 bases, with 5 bases between.

The chain joins TRBV9 to TRBJ2-1, with D tentatively TRBD2 (7 bases). The germline CDR1 and CDR2 sequences are SGDLS and YYNGEE. The CDR3 runs to 15 residues. With 0 bases removed from V and 8 bases from J, the gap between germline ends came to 15 bases. This CDR3 reads CASSVVWGGHDEQFF. The CDR3, as DNA: TGTGCCAGCAGCGTAGTGTGGGGGGGCCACGATGAGCAGTTCTTC. The full variable domain, in which reference TRBV9 and TRBJ2-1 provide the parts outside the CDR3, is DSGVTQTPKHLITATGQRVTLRCSPRSGDLSVYWYQQSLDQGLQFLIQYYNGEERAKGNILERFSAQQFPDLHSELNLSSLELGDSALYFCASSVVWGGHDEQFFGPGTRLTVL.

For this clonotype: A read error may explain this, as a much larger clone is one base away. CDR3 nucleotide sequence: TGCTGTGCTCGCACTAGAGAACTTACGGGGAACACCGGGGAGCTGTTTTTT. Protein product: CCARTRELTGNTGELFF. The gene calls are TRBV20-1 and TRBJ2-2, with TRBD2 as a possible D gene (5 bases). This CDR3 contains 17 residues. Germline values: CDR1 DFQATT, CDR2 SNEGSKA (reference sequence).

This rearrangement joins TRBV6-1 to TRBJ1-5; no clear D gene. The V end was cut by 3 bases, the J end by 2 bases, with 14 bases between. The CDR3 runs to 16 residues. The germline V gene encodes CDR1 MNHNS and CDR2 SASEGT. CDR3 nucleotides: TGTGCCAGCAGTGACCGTTTGGGTAATGGCAATCAGCCCCAGCATTTT. Amino acids: CASSDRLGNGNQPQHF.

This clonotype came up many times. The rearrangement uses TRBV28 and TRBJ1-4; D is ambiguous. The germline CDR1 and CDR2 sequences are MDHEN and SYDVKM. With 3 bases removed from V and 5 bases from J, the gap between germline ends came to 7 bases. This CDR3 spans 13 amino acids. For the CDR3, the DNA is TGTGCCAGCAGTTTTGGTCCGAATGAAAAACTGTTTTTT. Protein product: CASSFGPNEKLFF. Supplemented by reference TRBV28 and TRBJ1-4, the full variable domain reads DVKVTQSSRYLVKRTGEKVFLECVQDMDHENMFWYRQDPGLGLRLIYFSYDVKMKEKGDIPEGYSVSREKKERFSLILESASTNQTSMYLCASSFGPNEKLFFGSGTQLSVL.

The chain couples TRBV7-9 to TRBJ1-3, with D perhaps matching TRBD1 (5 bases). The germline V and J ends were trimmed by 0 bases and 3 bases, with 12 bases remaining between them. Germline CDR1 SEHNR, CDR2 FQNEAQ (reference sequence). CDR3 size: 16 residues. CDR3 coding DNA: TGTGCCAGCAGCTTAGCGAGCAGGGAAGGTGGAAACACCATATATTTT. This encodes CASSLASREGGNTIYF.

This clonotype has at least ten counts. The rearrangement links TRBV7-6 to TRBJ1-1; D is perhaps TRBD1 (6 bases). CDR1 is SGHVS, CDR2 FNYEAQ, per germline. The CDR3 runs to 14 residues. Trimming removed 1 base at V and 1 base at J, with 7 bases between. The DNA of the CDR3 is TGTGCCAGCAGCTTAGGACAGGAGAACACTGAAGCTTTCTTT. It specifies CASSLGQENTEAFF.

The sample holds many counts of this clonotype. This chain's CDR3 is CASSFGGPIYEQYF. CDR3 bases: TGTGCCAGCAGTTTTGGGGGACCCATCTACGAGCAGTACTTC. The V call is TRBV12-3 or TRBV12-4, the J call TRBJ2-7, with D possibly called TRBD1 or TRBD2 (5 bases each). V lost 3 bases and J lost 3, with 12 bases in between. The CDR3 loop spans 14 amino acids.

This clonotype was seen ten or more times. The chain uses TRBV3-1 and TRBJ2-1; D remains ambiguous. The length of the CDR3 is 14 residues. CDR1 and CDR2 from the germline V gene are LGHDT and YNNKEL (reference sequence). Trimming removed 1 base from V and 9 bases from J, with 13 bases in between. The chain's CDR3 is CASSQVLLPGEQFF. The DNA for the CDR3 is TGTGCCAGCAGCCAAGTCCTACTCCCGGGTGAGCAGTTCTTC.

This clonotype was observed at least ten times. The J gene is TRBJ2-7, the V gene TRBV12-3 or TRBV12-4, with 11 positions matching TRBD1. With 4 bases clipped from V and 4 bases from J, the junction kept 9 bases outside the gene matches. This CDR3 region has 16 residues. The CDR3 loop reads CASSSPAGTGGYEQYF. The CDR3 nucleotides are TGTGCCAGCAGTTCGCCGGCCGGGACAGGGGGGTACGAGCAGTACTTC.